Listed here are 31 T cell receptor beta chains from one sample, sequenced in a study of T cells after yellow fever vaccination. TCRdb used MiXCR to reprocess the 5' RACE reads, holding one entry per CDR3 protein. The table shows approximately 260,000 distinct CDR3 sequences, with about an eighth occurring only once. The sequencing here drew on CD4+ T cells sorted from PBMCs, taken 45 days after the yellow fever booster vaccination. These receptors all come from a man aged 25 to 45 who received the YFV17D yellow fever vaccine.

The chain employs TRBV29-1 and TRBJ1-4; D is unclear. Trimming took 4 bases from V and 7 from J, leaving 10 bases between them. This CDR3 has 12 amino acids. CDR1 is SQVTM and CDR2 is ANQGSEA in the germline V gene. The CDR3 sequence: CSVGQPSEKLFF. The CDR3 bases are TGCAGCGTTGGGCAGCCCAGTGAAAAACTGTTTTTT.

The V and J genes are TRBV20-1 and TRBJ1-5; D not certain. CDR1 and CDR2 (germline): DFQATT, SNEGSKA (reference sequence). The V end lost 0 bases, the J end lost 4 bases, and 13 bases lay between the germline ends. This CDR3 is 15 amino acids long. For the CDR3, the DNA is TGCAGTGCTAGAGAAAGCCCCCTATCGAATCAGCCCCAGCATTTT. Its protein product is CSARESPLSNQPQHF.

The chain uses TRBV12-3 or TRBV12-4 and TRBJ2-1; D uncertain. The ends were cut back, 3 bases at V and 5 bases at J, with 17 bases in the middle. This CDR3 is built from 16 residues. CDR3 loop: CASSFQVLDFHNEQFF. Here the CDR3 DNA reads TGTGCCAGCAGTTTTCAGGTCCTAGATTTTCACAATGAGCAGTTCTTC.

The chain joins TRBV9 to TRBJ1-6; 7 nucleotides match TRBD1. The germline V gene has CDR1 SGDLS and CDR2 YYNGEE. The CDR3 spans 16 residues. V dropped 3 bases and J dropped 8; count of bases not matched to a gene: 11. This chain's CDR3 is CASSASRGDADSPLHF. DNA of the CDR3: TGTGCCAGCAGCGCCTCCAGGGGGGATGCGGATTCACCCCTCCACTTT.

This clonotype turned up a few times. The V call is TRBV10-3, the J call TRBJ2-1, with D perhaps matching TRBD1 (6 bases). The CDR3 spans 19 residues. Trimming pared 5 bases from V and 2 bases from J, leaving 25 bases between. Germline assignment: CDR1 ENHRY and CDR2 SYGVKD. In DNA, the CDR3 is TGTGCCATCAGTAAGACCGGGACACGGACCGCGAACACCTACAATGAGCAGTTCTTC. Protein sequence: CAISKTGTRTANTYNEQFF.

Points on this clonotype: At one of its ends the junction is not consistent with the germline gene, which may arise from a read error. CDR3 nucleotide sequence: TGTGCTAGCAGCATGGGACTAGCGGGAGGGCAAGAGACCCAGTACTTC. Translated, it gives CASSMGLAGGQETQYF. The rearrangement uses TRBV7-7 and TRBJ2-5, with 16 bases lining up with TRBD2. The CDR3 has 16 residues. The germline V gene encodes CDR1 SSHAT and CDR2 FNYEAQ (reference sequence).

In its sample, this clonotype was seen a few times. The chain combines TRBV24-1 with TRBJ2-1; TRBD2 matches at 11 bases. The CDR3 covers 18 residues. CDR1 is KGHDR and CDR2 is SFDVKD in the germline V gene. V shed 4 bases, J shed 0 bases, and the junction held 7 bases outside the gene matches. The DNA of the CDR3 is TGTGCCACCAGTGAACATACCGGGACTAGCGGCTCCTACAATGAGCAGTTCTTC. It yields the protein CATSEHTGTSGSYNEQFF.

The chain is built from TRBV6-2 or TRBV6-3 and TRBJ2-2, with a weak D call TRBD2 (6 bases). There are 12 residues in the CDR3. Germline V lookup: CDR1 MNHEY, CDR2 SVGEGT. The chain's CDR3 is CASGLYTGELFF. The DNA for the CDR3 is TGTGCAAGCGGGCTTTACACCGGGGAGCTGTTTTTT.

The chain uses TRBV20-1 and TRBJ2-7, with D possibly called TRBD1 or TRBD2 (5 bases each). V was pared by 6 bases and J by 0 bases, with 12 bases between. The CDR3 totals 13 residues. Germline V gives CDR1 DFQATT, CDR2 SNEGSKA (reference sequence). The CDR3 sequence is CSAPPGTSYEQYF. CDR3 nucleotides: TGCAGTGCACCCCCAGGGACCTCCTACGAGCAGTACTTC.

This clonotype was counted between two and nine times. V gene TRBV11-3 combines with J gene TRBJ2-5; no clear D gene. This CDR3 comprises 13 residues. V lost 1 base and J lost 7, with 10 bases in between. Germline V gene data show CDR1 as SGHNT and CDR2 as YENEEA. The CDR3 sequence: CASSLAESATQYF. In DNA form, the CDR3 reads TGTGCCAGCAGCTTAGCAGAGTCTGCGACCCAGTACTTC.

V and J are TRBV7-8 and TRBJ2-2; TRBD2 is a possible D gene (6 bases). CDR1 is SGHVS, CDR2 FQNEAQ, per germline. CDR3 length: 15 residues. The V end lost 4 bases, the J end lost 2 bases, and 11 bases lay between the germline ends. The CDR3 sequence: CASSYQRANTGELFF. In DNA form, the CDR3 reads TGTGCCAGCAGCTACCAGCGGGCCAACACCGGGGAGCTGTTTTTT.

This rearrangement joins TRBV30 to TRBJ2-2; D gene unclear. Germline CDR1 and CDR2: GTSNPN and SVGIG (reference sequence). There are 14 residues in the CDR3. Trimming shortened V by 2 bases and J by 5 bases, and 12 bases separated the two germline ends. In DNA form, the CDR3 reads TGTGCCTGGAGTCCCGCCGTGGCAACCGGGGAGCTGTTTTTT. It translates to CAWSPAVATGELFF.

This clonotype was detected only a few times. This chain joins TRBV5-1 and TRBJ2-6; unclear D gene. The germline V gene has CDR1 SGHRS and CDR2 YFSETQ. The CDR3 is 14 amino acids. The V and J ends lost 4 bases and 7 bases respectively, with 12 bases between them. The CDR3 nucleotides are TGCGCCAGCAGCACGACCGTGCAAGCCAACGTCCTGACTTTC. It translates to CASSTTVQANVLTF.

This clonotype was detected many times. V usage is TRBV6-4 and J usage is TRBJ2-3; 11 positions agree with TRBD2. This CDR3 is 15 amino acids long. Unmatched junction bases numbered 0, after V lost 0 bases and J lost 4 bases. Per germline, CDR1 MRHNA and CDR2 SNTAGT. The CDR3 bases are TGTGCCAGCAGTGACTCTAGCGGGAGGGCAGATACGCAGTATTTT. Translating it yields CASSDSSGRADTQYF.

This clonotype was found many times. The chain recombines TRBV21-1 with TRBJ2-1; the table calls TRBD1, which could not be checked here. TRBV21-1 corresponds to a pseudogene. This CDR3 is 13 amino acids long. The CDR3 coding sequence is TGTGCCAGCACTCCGGGACAGTATTTCGAGCAGTTCTTC. Its protein product is CASTPGQYFEQFF.

The chain employs TRBV7-4 and TRBJ2-7; 11 bases are shared with TRBD2. The CDR3 runs to 16 residues. Germline CDR1 is SGHVT and CDR2 is SQSDAQ. V shed 4 bases, J shed 3 bases, and the junction held 8 bases outside the gene matches. The CDR3 region has the DNA TGTGCCAGCAGCTCACCGGGACTAGCGGAAAGCTACGAGCAGTACTTC. It yields the protein CASSSPGLAESYEQYF.

This clonotype was counted at least ten times. The genes are TRBV12-3 or TRBV12-4 and TRBJ2-1; D assignment may be TRBD1 or TRBD2 (7 bases each). The CDR3 totals 14 residues. With 11 bases removed from V and 3 bases from J, the gap between germline ends came to 17 bases. The CDR3 loop reads CASNQGGGYNEQFF. The CDR3 DNA sequence: TGTGCCTCCAACCAGGGGGGGGGCTACAATGAGCAGTTCTTC.

The V and J genes are TRBV12-3 or TRBV12-4 and TRBJ2-3; 10 bases are a match to TRBD2. V lost 5 bases to trimming and J lost 9 bases; unmatched junction nucleotides: 2. The CDR3 totals 12 residues. The CDR3 sequence is CASSPAGGTQYF. The CDR3 nucleotides are TGTGCCAGCAGTCCAGCGGGAGGGACGCAGTATTTT.

This clonotype was observed at least ten times. The CDR3, as DNA: TGCGCCAGCAGCTTGTATCCGGGAGCGCAGTATTTT. Translation gives CASSLYPGAQYF. V usage is TRBV5-1 and J usage is TRBJ2-3; tentatively, D is TRBD2 (6 bases). V lost 1 base and J 10 bases, leaving 10 bases between the germline ends. This CDR3 comprises 12 residues. CDR1 SGHRS and CDR2 YFSETQ come from the germline V gene. Complete variable domain (other parts from reference TRBV5-1 and TRBJ2-3): KAGVTQTPRYLIKTRGQQVTLSCSPISGHRSVSWYQQTPGQGLQFLFEYFSETQRNKGNFPGRFSGRQFSNSRSEMNVSTLELGDSALYLCASSLYPGAQYFGPGTRLTVL.

V gene TRBV2 combines with J gene TRBJ1-6; 9 bases map to TRBD1. V was clipped by 8 bases and J by 8 bases; unmatched bases: 4. This CDR3 has 13 residues. Per germline, CDR1 SNHLY and CDR2 FYNNEI. CDR3 nucleotide sequence: TGTGCCAGCTTCCGGGACAGGGATTCACCCCTCCACTTT. This encodes CASFRDRDSPLHF.

The chain joins TRBV28 to TRBJ2-7; 7 bases fit TRBD1. CDR1 is MDHEN and CDR2 is SYDVKM in the germline V gene. The CDR3 extends over 16 amino acids. J lost 2 bases, V lost 5 bases, and 12 bases had no gene match. The CDR3 loop reads CASSPAALTGTYEQYF. The CDR3 region has the DNA TGTGCCAGCAGTCCAGCCGCCCTGACAGGGACCTACGAGCAGTACTTC. The complete variable domain, with remaining parts taken from reference TRBV28 and TRBJ2-7, reads DVKVTQSSRYLVKRTGEKVFLECVQDMDHENMFWYRQDPGLGLRLIYFSYDVKMKEKGDIPEGYSVSREKKERFSLILESASTNQTSMYLCASSPAALTGTYEQYFGPGTRLTVT.

V gene TRBV6-2 or TRBV6-3 combines with J gene TRBJ1-5; TRBD1 might be the D (5 bases). There are 15 residues in the CDR3. Germline-derived CDR1 and CDR2 are MNHEY and SVGEGT. Trimming took off 8 bases at V and 5 bases at J, with 19 bases between the two ends. CDR3 residues: CASQKEEQAYQPQHF. CDR3 coding DNA: TGTGCCAGCCAGAAGGAAGAACAGGCTTATCAGCCCCAGCATTTT.

This clonotype showed up just a few times. J is TRBJ2-2 and V is TRBV9; D tentatively reads TRBD1 or TRBD2 (6 bases each). This CDR3 has 14 amino acids. The V gene lost 4 bases and the J gene lost 4 bases, with 11 bases spanning the gap. CDR1 is SGDLS and CDR2 is YYNGEE in the germline V gene. CDR3 amino acids: CASSPEGGTGELFF. CDR3 DNA: TGTGCCAGCAGCCCGGAGGGGGGCACCGGGGAGCTGTTTTTT.

In the case of this clonotype: An end of the junction differs from the germline gene, which may be a read error. This chain joins TRBV7-7 and TRBJ2-1; D is possibly TRBD2 (5 bases). The CDR3 length is 13 residues. Germline loops: CDR1 SSHAT, CDR2 FNYEAQ (reference sequence). The CDR3 region is CASRPSGDCEQFF. The CDR3 DNA follows: TGTGCTAGCAGACCCAGCGGAGATTGTGAGCAGTTCTTC.

Ten or more counts support this clonotype. The CDR3 protein is CSVDTGGLETQYF. CDR3 bases: TGCAGCGTTGACACAGGTGGATTAGAGACCCAGTACTTC. This chain links TRBV29-1 with TRBJ2-5; D possibly corresponds to TRBD1 (5 bases). Germline V gene lookup returns CDR1 SQVTM and CDR2 ANQGSEA. The CDR3 extends over 13 amino acids. Deletions cut 3 bases from V and 4 bases from J, with 12 bases between.

The J gene is TRBJ2-1, the V gene TRBV6-2 or TRBV6-3, with D perhaps matching TRBD2 (6 bases). CDR1 is MNHEY, CDR2 SVGEGT, per germline. CDR3 length: 13 residues. V gave up 2 bases and J gave up 12 bases, with 14 bases separating them. CDR3 sequence (DNA): TGTGCCAGCAGTTACGGCGTCGGGGGATGGCAGTTCTTC. Translation gives CASSYGVGGWQFF.

This clonotype was detected ten times or more. The rearrangement links TRBV4-3 to TRBJ2-1; D remains unclear. CDR3 length equals 13 residues. V was pared by 0 bases and J by 8 bases, with 8 bases between. Germline V gene lookup returns CDR1 LGHNA and CDR2 YSLEER. This CDR3 is CASSQDPSDEQFF. In DNA, the CDR3 is TGCGCCAGCAGCCAAGATCCCTCGGATGAGCAGTTCTTC.

In this sample, this clonotype turned up a few times. The J gene is TRBJ2-7, the V gene TRBV12-3 or TRBV12-4, with a possible D match to TRBD2 (6 bases). Trimming removed 6 bases at V and 3 bases at J, with 12 bases between. The CDR3 runs to 13 residues. CDR3 DNA sequence: TGTGCCAGCAGGCCGGCCGGGGGCTACGAGCAGTACTTC. Its protein product is CASRPAGGYEQYF.

In regard to this clonotype: Since a much larger clone is just one base distant, this may be a read error. The chain uses TRBV7-9 and TRBJ2-3, with 12 bases identical to TRBD2. The V and J ends lost 3 bases and 5 bases, in that order; junction bases with no gene match: 3. This CDR3 has 15 amino acids. Germline CDR1 is SEHNR and CDR2 is FQNEAQ (reference sequence). CDR3 loop: CASSFELAGGDTQYF. The CDR3 bases are TGTGCCAGCAGCTTCGAACTAGCGGGAGGAGATACGCAGTATTTT.

V and J are TRBV12-3 or TRBV12-4 and TRBJ1-1; D perhaps matches TRBD1 (5 bases). The germline V and J ends were trimmed by 10 bases and 6 bases, with 18 bases remaining between them. This CDR3 has 13 residues. This CDR3 reads CATSGRQFAEAFF. The CDR3 coding sequence is TGTGCCACCTCAGGGAGACAGTTCGCTGAAGCTTTCTTT.

The rearrangement links TRBV29-1 to TRBJ2-5; no clear D gene. Trimming shortened V by 6 bases and J by 5 bases, and 13 bases separated the two germline ends. Germline lookup yields CDR1 SQVTM and CDR2 ANQGSEA. The CDR3 has 12 residues. CDR3 DNA sequence: TGCAGCGTCGAAAAGGATGGGGAGACCCAGTACTTC. Translation gives CSVEKDGETQYF.